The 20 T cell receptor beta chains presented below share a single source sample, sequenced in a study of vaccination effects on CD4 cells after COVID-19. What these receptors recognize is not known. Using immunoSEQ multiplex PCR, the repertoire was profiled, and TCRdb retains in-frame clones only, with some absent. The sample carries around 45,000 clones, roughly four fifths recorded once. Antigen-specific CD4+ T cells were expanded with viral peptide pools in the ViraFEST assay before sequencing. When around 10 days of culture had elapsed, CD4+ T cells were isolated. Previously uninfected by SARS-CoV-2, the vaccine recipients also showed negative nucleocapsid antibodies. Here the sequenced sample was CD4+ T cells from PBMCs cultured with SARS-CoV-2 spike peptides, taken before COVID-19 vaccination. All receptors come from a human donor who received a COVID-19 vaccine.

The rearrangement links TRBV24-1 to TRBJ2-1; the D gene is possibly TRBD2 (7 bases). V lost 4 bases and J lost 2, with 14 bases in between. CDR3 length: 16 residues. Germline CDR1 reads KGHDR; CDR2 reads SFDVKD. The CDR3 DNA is TGTGCCACCAGTGACCCGGGGGGCCGTGCCTACAATGAGCAGTTCTTC. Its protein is CATSDPGGRAYNEQFF.

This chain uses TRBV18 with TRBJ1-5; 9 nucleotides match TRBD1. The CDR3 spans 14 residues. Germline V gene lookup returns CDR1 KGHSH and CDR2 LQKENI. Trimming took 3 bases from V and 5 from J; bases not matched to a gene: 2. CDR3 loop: CASSPGQGYQPQHF. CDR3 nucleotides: TGTGCCAGCTCACCCGGACAGGGGTATCAGCCCCAGCATTTT.

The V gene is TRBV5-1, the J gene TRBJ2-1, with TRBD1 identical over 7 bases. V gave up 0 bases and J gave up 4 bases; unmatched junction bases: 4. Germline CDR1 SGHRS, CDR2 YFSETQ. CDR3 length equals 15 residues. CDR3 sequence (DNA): TGCGCCAGCAGCTTGGTCGGGACAGAATACAATGAGCAGTTCTTC. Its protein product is CASSLVGTEYNEQFF.

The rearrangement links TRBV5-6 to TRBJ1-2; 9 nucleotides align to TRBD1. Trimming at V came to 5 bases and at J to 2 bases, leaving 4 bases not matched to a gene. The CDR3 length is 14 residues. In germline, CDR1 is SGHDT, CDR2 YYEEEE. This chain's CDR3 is CASRNRGRNYGYTF. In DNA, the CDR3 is TGTGCCAGCAGAAACAGGGGGCGAAACTATGGCTACACCTTC.

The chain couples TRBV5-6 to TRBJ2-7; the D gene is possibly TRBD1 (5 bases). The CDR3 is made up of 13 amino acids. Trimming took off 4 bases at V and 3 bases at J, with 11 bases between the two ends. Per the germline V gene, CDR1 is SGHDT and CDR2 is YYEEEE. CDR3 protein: CASSLTEYYEQYV. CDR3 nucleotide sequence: TGTGCCAGCAGCCTGACAGAGTACTACGAGCAGTACGTC.

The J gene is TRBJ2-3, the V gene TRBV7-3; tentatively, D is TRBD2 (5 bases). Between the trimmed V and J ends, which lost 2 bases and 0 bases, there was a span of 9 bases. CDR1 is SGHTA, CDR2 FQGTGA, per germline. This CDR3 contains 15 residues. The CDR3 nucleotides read TGTGCCAGCAGCTTATCCGGGGTTAGCACAGATACGCAGTATTTT. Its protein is CASSLSGVSTDTQYF.

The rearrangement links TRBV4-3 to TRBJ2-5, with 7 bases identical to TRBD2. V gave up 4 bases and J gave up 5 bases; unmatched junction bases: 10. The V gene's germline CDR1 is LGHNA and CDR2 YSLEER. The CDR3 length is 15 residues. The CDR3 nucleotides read TGCGCCAGCAGCCCGGGAATGGGGGGGAGGGAGACCCAGTACTTC. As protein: CASSPGMGGRETQYF.

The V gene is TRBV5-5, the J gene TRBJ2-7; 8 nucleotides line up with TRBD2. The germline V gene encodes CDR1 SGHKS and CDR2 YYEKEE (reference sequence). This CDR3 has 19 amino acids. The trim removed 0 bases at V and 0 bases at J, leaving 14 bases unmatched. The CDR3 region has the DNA TGTGCCAGCAGCTTGGCCGGGGTCTTGGGGCTAGCGGGCTCCTACGAGCAGTACGTC. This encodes CASSLAGVLGLAGSYEQYV.

CDR3 region: CASSLGGGGPWDTQYF. The CDR3 nucleotides are TGTGCCAGCAGCTTAGGGGGCGGGGGGCCGTGGGATACGCAGTATTTT. J is TRBJ2-3 and V is TRBV7-2, with 8 bases that match TRBD2. The germline V gene has CDR1 SGHTA and CDR2 FQGNSA. The CDR3 is 16 residues long. The J segment lost 6 bases and the V segment lost 1 base, leaving 9 bases of the junction unmatched.

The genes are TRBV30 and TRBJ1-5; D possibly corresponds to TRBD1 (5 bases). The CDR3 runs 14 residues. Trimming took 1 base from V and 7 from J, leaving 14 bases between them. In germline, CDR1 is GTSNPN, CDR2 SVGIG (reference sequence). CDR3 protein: CAWSEGGQGQPQHF. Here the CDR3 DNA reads TGTGCCTGGAGTGAGGGAGGGCAGGGACAGCCCCAGCATTTT. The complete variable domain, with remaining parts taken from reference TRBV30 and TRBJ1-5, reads SQTIHQWPATLVQPVGSPLSLECTVEGTSNPNLYWYRQAAGRGLQLLFYSVGIGQISSEVPQNLSASRPQDRQFILSSKKLLLSDSGFYLCAWSEGGQGQPQHFGDGTRLSIL.

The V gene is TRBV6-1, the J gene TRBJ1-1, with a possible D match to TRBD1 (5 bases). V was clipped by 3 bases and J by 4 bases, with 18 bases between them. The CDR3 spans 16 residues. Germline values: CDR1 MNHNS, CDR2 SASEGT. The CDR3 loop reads CASSDDPRRGGTEAFF. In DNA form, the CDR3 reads TGTGCCAGCAGTGATGACCCAAGACGGGGGGGCACTGAAGCTTTCTTT.

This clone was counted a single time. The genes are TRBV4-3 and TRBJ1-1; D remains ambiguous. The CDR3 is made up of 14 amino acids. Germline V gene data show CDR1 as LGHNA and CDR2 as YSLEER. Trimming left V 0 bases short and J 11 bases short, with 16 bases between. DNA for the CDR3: TGCGCCAGCAGCCAAGATCGATTAAGCGGGAGGGCTTTCTTT. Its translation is CASSQDRLSGRAFF.

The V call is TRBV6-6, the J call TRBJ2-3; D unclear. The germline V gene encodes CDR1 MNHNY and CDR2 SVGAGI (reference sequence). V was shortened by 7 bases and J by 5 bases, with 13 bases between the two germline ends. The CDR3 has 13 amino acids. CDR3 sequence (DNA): TGTGCCAGCATCCCCCCTGGGCGAGATACGCAGTATTTT. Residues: CASIPPGRDTQYF.

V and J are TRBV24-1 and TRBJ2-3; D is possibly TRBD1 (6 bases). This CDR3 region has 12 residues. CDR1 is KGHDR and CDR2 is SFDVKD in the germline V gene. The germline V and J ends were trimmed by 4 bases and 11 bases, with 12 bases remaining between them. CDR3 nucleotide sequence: TGTGCCACCAGTGACCTTGGGGGCCGGCAGTATTTT. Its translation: CATSDLGGRQYF.

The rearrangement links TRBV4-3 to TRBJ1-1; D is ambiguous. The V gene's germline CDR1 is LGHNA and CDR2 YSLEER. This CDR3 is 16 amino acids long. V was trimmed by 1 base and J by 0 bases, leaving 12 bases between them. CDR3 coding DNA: TGCGCCAGCAGCCAAGGATGGGGAGGCATGAACACTGAAGCTTTCTTT. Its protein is CASSQGWGGMNTEAFF.

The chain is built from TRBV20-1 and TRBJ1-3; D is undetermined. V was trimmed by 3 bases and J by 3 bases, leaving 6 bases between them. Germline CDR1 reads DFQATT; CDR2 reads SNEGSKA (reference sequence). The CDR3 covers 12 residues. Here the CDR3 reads CSASTDGNTIYF. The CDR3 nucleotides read TGCAGTGCTAGTACGGATGGAAACACCATATATTTT.

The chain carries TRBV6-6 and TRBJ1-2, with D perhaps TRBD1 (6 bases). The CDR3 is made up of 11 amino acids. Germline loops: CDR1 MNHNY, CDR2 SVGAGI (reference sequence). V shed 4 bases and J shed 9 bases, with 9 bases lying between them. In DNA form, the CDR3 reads TGTGCCAGCAGTTTACAGGGAAGCTACACCTTC. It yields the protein CASSLQGSYTF.

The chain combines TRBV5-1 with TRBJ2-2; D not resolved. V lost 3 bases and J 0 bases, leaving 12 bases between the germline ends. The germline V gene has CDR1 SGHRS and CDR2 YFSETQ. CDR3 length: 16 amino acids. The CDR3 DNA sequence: TGCGCCAGCAGCTCCAATATCAGCCCGAACACCGGGGAGCTGTTTTTT. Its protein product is CASSSNISPNTGELFF.

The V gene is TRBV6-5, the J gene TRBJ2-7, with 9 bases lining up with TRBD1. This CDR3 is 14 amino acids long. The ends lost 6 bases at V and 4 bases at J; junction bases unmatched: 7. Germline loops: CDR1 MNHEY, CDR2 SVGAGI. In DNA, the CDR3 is TGTGCCAGCAGAATCGGGACAGGGCTATACGAGCAGTACGTC. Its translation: CASRIGTGLYEQYV.

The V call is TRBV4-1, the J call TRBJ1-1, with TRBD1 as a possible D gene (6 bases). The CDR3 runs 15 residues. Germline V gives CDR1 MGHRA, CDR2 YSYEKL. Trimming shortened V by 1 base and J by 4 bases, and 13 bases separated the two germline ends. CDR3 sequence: CASSQVGQGFTEAFF. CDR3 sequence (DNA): TGCGCCAGCAGCCAAGTAGGCCAGGGGTTCACTGAAGCTTTCTTT.